This entry is about one T cell receptor (beta chain). Its target is unknown. This sample was taken from a study of T cells in Graves' hyperthyroidism and ophthalmopathy. Researchers amplified the TCR beta CDR3 regions from RNA transcripts. The HTBI set primed first-round TCR CDR3 RT-PCR. TCRdb called the multiplex PCR reads again in MiXCR, with one record for every CDR3 protein. This table holds more than 450,000 distinct CDR3 sequences, around 13% found once. Regarding the study as a whole: Expanded thyroid clonotypes (above 0.001) were mostly also found in blood.

J gave up 2 bases and V 0 bases, and 7 bases lay outside the gene matches. The V gene's germline CDR1 is SGHRS and CDR2 YFSETQ. The length of the CDR3 is 16 residues. The material sequenced was blood. The gene calls are TRBV5-1 and TRBJ2-5; 7 nucleotides line up with TRBD1. The origin of this receptor is a woman aged 35 to 49 with Graves' hyperthyroidism. The CDR3 DNA is TGCGCCAGCAGCTTGGGGTCGACAGGGTGGCAAGAGACCCAGTACTTC. Translating gives CASSLGSTGWQETQYF.